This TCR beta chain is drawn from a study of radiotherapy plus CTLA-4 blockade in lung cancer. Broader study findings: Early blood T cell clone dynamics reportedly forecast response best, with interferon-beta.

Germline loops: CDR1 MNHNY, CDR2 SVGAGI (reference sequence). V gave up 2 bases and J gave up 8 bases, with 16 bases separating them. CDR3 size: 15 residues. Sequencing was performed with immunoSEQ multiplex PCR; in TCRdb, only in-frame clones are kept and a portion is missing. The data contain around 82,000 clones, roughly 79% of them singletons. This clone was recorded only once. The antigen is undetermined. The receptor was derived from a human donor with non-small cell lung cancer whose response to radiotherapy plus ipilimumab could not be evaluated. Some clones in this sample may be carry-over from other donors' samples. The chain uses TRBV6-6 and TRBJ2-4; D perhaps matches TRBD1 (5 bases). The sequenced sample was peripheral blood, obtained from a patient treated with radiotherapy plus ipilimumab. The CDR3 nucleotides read TGTGCCAGCAGTTACCCTGGGGCAGTTAGTTACATTCAGTACTTC. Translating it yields CASSYPGAVSYIQYF.